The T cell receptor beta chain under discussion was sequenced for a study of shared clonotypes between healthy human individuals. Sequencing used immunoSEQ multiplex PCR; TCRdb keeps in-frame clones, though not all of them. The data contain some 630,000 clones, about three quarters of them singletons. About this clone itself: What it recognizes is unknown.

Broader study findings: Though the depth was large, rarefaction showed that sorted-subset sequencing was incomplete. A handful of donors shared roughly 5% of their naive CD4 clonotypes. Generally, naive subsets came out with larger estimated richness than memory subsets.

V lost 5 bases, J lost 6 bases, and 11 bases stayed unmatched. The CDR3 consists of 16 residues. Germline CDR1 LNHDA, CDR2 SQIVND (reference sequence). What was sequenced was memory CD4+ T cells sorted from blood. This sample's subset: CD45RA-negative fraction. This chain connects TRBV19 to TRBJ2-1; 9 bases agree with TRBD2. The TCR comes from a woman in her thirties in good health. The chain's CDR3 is CASSGISGSWGNEQFF. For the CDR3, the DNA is TGTGCCAGTAGTGGGATTAGCGGGAGTTGGGGCAATGAGCAGTTCTTC.